This is a list of T cell receptor beta chains from one sample in a study of T-cell memory formation after mild COVID-19. One entry per CDR3 protein, called by TCRdb with MiXCR from the 5' RACE reads. The sample includes roughly 13,000 distinct CDR3 sequences, approximately 19% of them seen just once. The sample was PBMCs or a T cell subset sorted from them (not recorded which). The receptors come from an adult woman who had mild COVID-19 (a few samples of this study predate the infection). Cell type and time point are not known. CDR3s include the opening cysteine and the closing phenylalanine or tryptophan. A D gene is named only where the DNA matches it firmly. Some rows mark clone size as missing; the rest say once, few, many or name a class of expanded clone.

d_call cdr3_length clone_size j_call v_call cdr3_aa cdr3_nt
NA 13 many TRBJ1-1 TRBV5-1 CASSIGGRTEAFF TGCGCCAGCAGCATAGGGGGGAGAACTGAAGCTTTCTTT
NA 14 many TRBJ2-7 TRBV5-1 CASSLGAGAYEQYF TGCGCCAGCAGCTTGGGGGCAGGAGCCTACGAGCAGTACTTC
TRBD2 15 many TRBJ2-7 TRBV2 CASSEESGSSYEQYF TGTGCCAGCAGTGAAGAAAGCGGGAGCTCCTACGAGCAGTACTTC
TRBD1 13 many TRBJ2-1 TRBV18 CASSPGGQGVLFF TGTGCCAGCTCACCAGGGGGACAGGGAGTTTTGTTCTTC
NA 16 many TRBJ1-3 TRBV7-9 CASSLVVPGPGNTIYF TGTGCCAGCAGCTTAGTGGTGCCAGGTCCGGGAAACACCATATATTTT
TRBD2 18 many TRBJ2-7 TRBV29-1 CSVEETLAGGPTSDEQYF TGCAGCGTTGAAGAGACCCTAGCGGGAGGGCCTACGTCGGACGAGCAGTACTTC
NA 13 many TRBJ2-7 TRBV24-1 CATSVGDKHEQYF TGTGCCACCAGTGTCGGAGATAAACACGAGCAGTACTTC
NA 14 many TRBJ2-1 TRBV3-1 CASSQDLGHNEQFF TGTGCCAGCAGCCAAGATCTGGGGCATAATGAGCAGTTCTTC
TRBD1 17 NA TRBJ1-1 TRBV7-2 CASSLRPGGGANTEAFF TGTGCCAGCAGCTTAAGGCCAGGGGGTGGAGCGAACACTGAAGCTTTCTTT
TRBD2 19 medium-sized TRBJ2-3 TRBV5-1 CASSGGLAGGMAGTDTQYF TGCGCCAGCAGCGGCGGACTAGCGGGAGGAATGGCGGGGACAGATACGCAGTATTTT
NA 14 few TRBJ1-1 TRBV13 CASSPSGGWTEAFF TGTGCCAGCAGCCCCAGTGGGGGGTGGACTGAAGCTTTCTTT
NA 15 many TRBJ2-1 TRBV27 CASSLRALDYNEQFF TGTGCCAGCAGTTTAAGAGCACTCGATTACAATGAGCAGTTCTTC
NA 13 NA TRBJ1-1 TRBV19 CASNKALNTEAFF TGTGCCAGTAATAAGGCACTGAACACTGAAGCTTTCTTT
NA 18 NA TRBJ2-1 TRBV5-6 CASSALPYPGHSYNEQFF TGTGCCAGCAGCGCGTTACCTTACCCGGGACACTCCTACAATGAGCAGTTCTTC
NA 12 many TRBJ2-5 TRBV29-1 CSVMKVVETQYF TGCAGCGTCATGAAGGTGGTGGAGACCCAGTACTTC
TRBD2 14 many TRBJ2-1 TRBV6-2/TRBV6-3 CASSPSGNYNEQFF TGTGCCAGCAGTCCTAGCGGGAATTACAATGAGCAGTTCTTC
NA 14 NA TRBJ2-5 TRBV20-1 CSARDVAVKETQYF TGCAGTGCTAGAGATGTGGCGGTAAAAGAGACCCAGTACTTC
TRBD1 15 medium-sized TRBJ1-1 TRBV6-5 CASSSDRGLNTEAFF TGTGCCAGCAGTTCGGACAGGGGGCTGAACACTGAAGCTTTCTTT
NA 14 many TRBJ2-7 TRBV12-3/TRBV12-4 CASSLLYEGARQYF TGTGCCAGCAGTTTATTGTATGAGGGTGCTCGGCAGTACTTC
NA 11 many TRBJ2-7 TRBV6-6 CASSFETKQYF TGTGCCAGCAGTTTCGAGACGAAGCAGTACTTC
NA 15 many TRBJ2-2 TRBV9 CASSPPGVYTGELFF TGTGCCAGCAGCCCCCCCGGAGTTTACACCGGGGAGCTGTTTTTT
NA 16 many TRBJ2-7 TRBV7-9 CASSFGNLNSYREQYF TGTGCCAGCAGCTTTGGAAACCTGAACTCCTACAGGGAGCAGTACTTC
NA 17 many TRBJ2-2 TRBV6-5 CASSRLLEIPNTGELFF TGTGCCAGCAGCCGCCTCCTAGAAATTCCGAACACCGGGGAGCTGTTTTTT
NA 17 many TRBJ2-1 TRBV4-1 CASSQMDKTWSYNEQFF TGCGCCAGCAGCCAAATGGACAAAACCTGGTCCTACAATGAGCAGTTCTTC
NA 12 many TRBJ1-1 TRBV30 CACSGQDTEAFF TGTGCCTGTTCGGGGCAAGACACTGAAGCTTTCTTT
TRBD2 15 many TRBJ2-5 TRBV3-1 CASRLAGAVGGWLYF TGTGCCAGCAGACTAGCGGGGGCCGTGGGCGGTTGGTTGTACTTC
TRBD1 16 many TRBJ1-2 TRBV4-3 CASSQDFKTGGYGYTF TGCGCCAGCAGCCAAGATTTTAAGACAGGGGGCTATGGCTACACCTTC
NA 15 many TRBJ2-3 TRBV20-1 CSANDEGGGTDTQYF TGCAGTGCTAACGACGAAGGGGGGGGCACAGATACGCAGTATTTT
NA 14 many TRBJ2-7 TRBV9 CASSYGPGAYEQYF TGTGCCAGCAGTTACGGCCCGGGGGCCTACGAGCAGTACTTC
NA 19 few TRBJ2-7 TRBV4-1 CASSPFGVPARGPSYEQYF TGCGCCAGCAGCCCCTTTGGAGTGCCGGCACGGGGGCCCTCCTACGAGCAGTACTTC
NA 18 NA TRBJ2-2 TRBV3-1 CASSQGGNTRRNTGELFF TGTGCCAGCAGCCAAGGTGGCAACACTCGACGGAACACCGGGGAGCTGTTTTTT
NA 11 many TRBJ1-2 TRBV12-3/TRBV12-4 CASSWATVLTF TGTGCCAGCAGTTGGGCGACAGTATTGACCTTC
TRBD2 18 many TRBJ2-1 TRBV5-1 CASSLALAGGLSYNEQFF TGCGCCAGCAGCTTGGCCCTAGCGGGGGGCCTCTCCTACAATGAGCAGTTCTTC
NA 12 NA TRBJ2-7 TRBV5-1 CASNRDSYEQYF TGCGCCAGCAATCGGGACTCCTACGAGCAGTACTTC
NA 13 many TRBJ2-1 TRBV12-3/TRBV12-4 CASSLVADSWQFF TGTGCCAGCAGTTTAGTAGCGGACAGTTGGCAGTTCTTC
NA 14 many TRBJ2-7 TRBV20-1 CSALLRREGYEQYF TGCAGTGCTCTTCTGAGGAGAGAAGGATACGAGCAGTACTTC
TRBD2 15 many TRBJ2-2 TRBV19 CASSMSGLASGELFF TGTGCCAGTAGTATGTCGGGACTAGCGTCCGGGGAGCTGTTTTTT
NA 15 many TRBJ2-7 TRBV4-1 CASSHSWGEGYEQYF TGCGCCAGCAGCCACTCTTGGGGCGAGGGGTACGAGCAGTACTTC
NA 12 NA TRBJ1-2 TRBV7-9 CASSEQVYGYTF TGTGCCAGCAGCGAACAAGTTTATGGCTACACCTTC
TRBD1 19 many TRBJ2-1 TRBV7-9 CASSLPLVGSWTGRNEQFF TGTGCCAGCAGCTTACCTCTTGTTGGGTCGTGGACAGGGAGGAATGAGCAGTTCTTC
NA 16 many TRBJ1-2 TRBV19 CASSIGGSLGPYGYTF TGTGCCAGTAGTATAGGGGGCAGCTTGGGTCCCTATGGCTACACCTTC
NA 15 many TRBJ2-3 TRBV5-3 CARSTGQRAADTQYF TGTGCCAGAAGCACGGGACAGCGGGCGGCAGATACGCAGTATTTT
NA 13 once TRBJ2-3 TRBV7-2 CASTGFSTDTQYF TGTGCCAGCACGGGGTTTAGCACAGATACGCAGTATTTT
NA 14 many TRBJ2-2 TRBV7-9 CASSLGLYTGELFF TGTGCCAGCAGCTTGGGTCTTTACACCGGGGAGCTGTTTTTT
NA 13 many TRBJ1-1 TRBV29-1 CSAQRGGGTEAFF TGCAGCGCCCAGCGTGGGGGCGGCACTGAAGCTTTCTTT
NA 20 many TRBJ2-6 TRBV7-9 CASSLSMASYGFSGANVLTF TGTGCCAGCAGCTTATCTATGGCCAGCTATGGGTTTTCTGGGGCCAACGTCCTGACTTTC